Listed below are T cell receptor beta chains from one sample, sequenced in a study of graft-versus-host responses after intestinal transplantation. Here immunoSEQ multiplex PCR was the method, and the copy in TCRdb shows in-frame clones only, minus some. The sample shows about 21,000 clones, about 60% of them seen only once. The material sequenced was alloreactive CD4+ T cells from a mixed lymphocyte reaction culture, taken before intestinal transplant. These receptor sequences come from a human patient who received an intestinal transplant. CDR3s include the opening cysteine and the closing phenylalanine or tryptophan. D genes are given only for firm matches. The size of a clone is reported for some rows only, either as once, few or many, or as a class for expanded clones.

v_call,clone_size,j_call,d_call,cdr3_nt,cdr3_aa
TRBV18,NA,TRBJ1-4,NA,TGTGCCAGCTCACAACGCGTTGGGCCGCCAAATAATGAAAAACTGTTTTTT,CASSQRVGPPNNEKLFF
TRBV28,few,TRBJ2-1,NA,TGTGCCAGCAGTTTGGCAGGGCGATACAATGAGCAGTTCTTC,CASSLAGRYNEQFF
TRBV7-9,NA,TRBJ2-1,NA,TGTGCCAGCAGCTTGTTCCTGCGGGAATCCTACAATGAGCAGTTCTTC,CASSLFLRESYNEQFF
TRBV6-1,few,TRBJ2-5,NA,TGTGCCAGCAAGAACTACCAAGAGACCCAGTACTTC,CASKNYQETQYF
TRBV29-1,NA,TRBJ2-1,TRBD2,TGCAGCGTTGGGATGGCTAGCGGGGGAAATGAGCAGTTCTTC,CSVGMASGGNEQFF
TRBV18,NA,TRBJ1-5,TRBD1,TGTGCCAGCTCACAAAACAGGGACAGCTACGGGGGACCCCAGCATTTT,CASSQNRDSYGGPQHF
TRBV7-2,NA,TRBJ2-1,NA,TGTGCCAGCAGCTTCACTAGAGATGAGCAGTTCTTC,CASSFTRDEQFF
TRBV6-6,few,TRBJ1-1,TRBD1,TGTGCCAGCAGTTACTCGACAGGGTCAGGGACCCGCGAAGCTTTCTTT,CASSYSTGSGTREAFF
TRBV2,NA,TRBJ2-5,NA,TGTGCCAGCAAGAGTGTAGAGACCCAGTACTTC,CASKSVETQYF
TRBV7-2,few,TRBJ2-2,TRBD1,TGTGCCAGCAGCTTAGGCAGGGGGCACACCGGGGAGCTGTTTTTT,CASSLGRGHTGELFF
TRBV7-6,NA,TRBJ2-7,TRBD2,TGTGCCAGCAGCTTGTACCAGCGGGGAACTGCCTACGAGCAGTACTTC,CASSLYQRGTAYEQYF
TRBV5-4,NA,TRBJ2-1,NA,TGTGCCAGCAGCGTCGACTGGAATGAGCAGTTCTTC,CASSVDWNEQFF
TRBV4-1,NA,TRBJ2-2,TRBD1,TGCGCCAGCAGCCAATCCCTCCCGGGACAGGGTAACACCGGGGAGCTGTTTTTT,CASSQSLPGQGNTGELFF
TRBV18,NA,TRBJ1-1,TRBD1,TGTGCCAGCACCGGACAGGGCGGGACTGAAGCTTTCTTT,CASTGQGGTEAFF
TRBV6-6,NA,TRBJ2-5,NA,TGTGCCAGCAGTTACCAGCAAGAGACCCAGTACTTC,CASSYQQETQYF
TRBV6-5,NA,TRBJ2-7,TRBD1,TGTGCCAGCCGGCGTGGACAGGGGTTCTACGAGCAGTACTTC,CASRRGQGFYEQYF
TRBV29-1,NA,TRBJ1-1,TRBD1,TGCAGCGCGGGACAGCCGGCAATGAACACTGAAGCTTTCTTT,CSAGQPAMNTEAFF
TRBV18,few,TRBJ2-7,NA,TGTGCCAGCTCACCCCGGGACTCGGCCGAGCAGTACTTC,CASSPRDSAEQYF
TRBV7-2,NA,TRBJ2-4,TRBD1,TGTGCCAGCAGCTCTAAAGGACAGGGGGAAAACATTCAGTACTTC,CASSSKGQGENIQYF
TRBV27,NA,TRBJ1-2,NA,TGTGCCAGCAGTTTATACCCCCCGGAGCCCGGGGGGGGCTACACCTTC,CASSLYPPEPGGGYTF
TRBV6-5,NA,TRBJ1-6,TRBD1,TGTGCCAGCAGTTACACAGGGGCTAACTATAATTCACCCCTCCACTTT,CASSYTGANYNSPLHF
TRBV5-1,NA,TRBJ2-3,NA,TGCGCCAGCAGTTTGGGCCTGGGAGGCACAGATACGCAGTATTTT,CASSLGLGGTDTQYF
TRBV6-5,few,TRBJ1-3,NA,TGTGCCAGCAGGCCGAGCTCTGGAAACACCATATATTTT,CASRPSSGNTIYF
TRBV7-9,few,TRBJ2-7,TRBD1,TGTGCCAGCAGCTTCAGGCCGGGGACAGCCGTCTACGAGCAGTACTTC,CASSFRPGTAVYEQYF
TRBV30,NA,TRBJ2-5,NA,TGTGCCTGGGCCCGGACTACCCTTTGGGAGACCCAGTACTTC,CAWARTTLWETQYF
TRBV19,NA,TRBJ1-5,NA,TGTGCCAGTCGGTACAGGGCTAGCAATCAGCCCCAGCATTTT,CASRYRASNQPQHF
TRBV19,NA,TRBJ2-3,NA,TGTGCCAGTAGTATTCAAGGGGGCGGGACAGGCACAGATACGCAGTATTTT,CASSIQGGGTGTDTQYF
TRBV15,NA,TRBJ1-2,NA,TGTGCCACCAGCCTCGGGCGGGGGCCCTATGGCTACACCTTC,CATSLGRGPYGYTF
TRBV6-6,few,TRBJ1-2,NA,TGTGCCAGCAGTTACTACCAGGGGAGACCTTATGGCTACACCTTC,CASSYYQGRPYGYTF
TRBV5-1,NA,TRBJ2-7,TRBD1,TGCGCCAGCAGCTTGCGACAGGGTAGTTACGAGCAGTACTTC,CASSLRQGSYEQYF
TRBV7-2,few,TRBJ1-6,TRBD1,TGTGCCAGCAGCTTCCTGGGGACAGCTGGGTCACCCCTCCACTTT,CASSFLGTAGSPLHF
TRBV30,NA,TRBJ2-5,TRBD2,TGTGCCTGGAGCCCGGGACTAGCGGGAGTGGAGACCCAGTACTTC,CAWSPGLAGVETQYF
TRBV7-9,NA,TRBJ1-1,NA,TGTGCCAGCAGCGACTTCCTTATGAACACTGAAGCTTTCTTT,CASSDFLMNTEAFF
TRBV2,NA,TRBJ2-7,NA,TGTGCCAGCAGTAAAGTGTTTACCTACGAGCAGTACTTC,CASSKVFTYEQYF
TRBV5-1,NA,TRBJ2-5,NA,TGCGCCAGCAGCAACGACCCTAGGGGGGGCCAAGAGACCCAGTACTTC,CASSNDPRGGQETQYF
TRBV18,few,TRBJ2-3,TRBD2,TGTGCCAGCTCCCCGACCGGGACTAGCGGGGGTCTATATACGCAGTATTTT,CASSPTGTSGGLYTQYF
TRBV5-6,few,TRBJ1-5,NA,TGTGCCAGCAGCAGGAGAGGACAGTTCGATCAGCCCCAGCATTTT,CASSRRGQFDQPQHF
TRBV7-2,few,TRBJ1-2,TRBD1,TGTGCCAGCAGCATCGACAGGGGGCAATATGGCTACACCTTC,CASSIDRGQYGYTF
TRBV4-2,NA,TRBJ1-3,NA,TGTGCCAGCAGCCCAAAACAGGGAGCCTCTGGAAACACCATATATTTT,CASSPKQGASGNTIYF